What follows are 3 T cell receptor beta chains derived from one specimen sequenced in a study of beta chain features in type 1 diabetes. Study-wide results and caveats: Type 1 diabetes patients had moderately but significantly shorter TCRB CDR3s in all four CD4+ subsets.

Their antigens remain unidentified. All of the isolated RNA was reverse transcribed, so expressed TCRB transcripts were sequenced. Produced via immunoSEQ multiplex PCR; TCRdb's table is partial and in-frame only. The sample lists 200,000 to 250,000 clones, 14% occurring once. Input material: naive CD4+ T cells from blood. These receptors came from a man younger than 40 with type 1 diabetes.

This clone was seen more than once but under ten times. The rearrangement links TRBV5-1 to TRBJ2-3, with no clear D. Per the germline V gene, CDR1 is SGHRS and CDR2 is YFSETQ. The CDR3 covers 13 residues. The V and J ends lost 2 bases and 2 bases respectively, with 6 bases between them. The CDR3 DNA reads as TGCGCCAGCAGCTTCGTTCCCACAGATACGCAGTATTTT. It translates to CASSFVPTDTQYF.

The chain uses TRBV15 and TRBJ2-2; D not resolved. The germline CDR1 and CDR2 sequences are LNHNV and YYDKDF (reference sequence). Trimming took off 2 bases at V and 0 bases at J, with 10 bases between the two ends. CDR3 size: 16 residues. Here the CDR3 DNA reads TGTGCCACCAGCAGACGCCGATCAGCGAACACCGGGGAGCTGTTTTTT. Translated: CATSRRRSANTGELFF.

The gene calls are TRBV10-2 and TRBJ2-1, with 9 bases matching TRBD1. With 1 base clipped from V and 4 bases from J, the junction kept 2 bases outside the gene matches. Germline V CDR1 and CDR2: WSHSY, SAAADI. The CDR3 sequence is 15 residues long. CDR3 protein: CASSEWTGEYNEQFF. Here the CDR3 DNA reads TGCGCCAGCAGTGAGTGGACAGGGGAGTACAATGAGCAGTTCTTC.